This passage covers 6 T cell receptor beta chains from one sample sequenced in a study of blood T cell repertoires in COVID-19. TCRdb's table, derived via immunoSEQ multiplex PCR, lists solely in-frame clones and lacks some. This repertoire shows under 200,000 clones, roughly 80% found once; its top ten account for roughly 14%. Sequenced: peripheral blood. The source of these receptors is a man aged 25-45 years with active or convalescent COVID-19.

CDR3 in amino acids: CATSDLQSSGTHNEQFF. DNA for the CDR3: TGTGCCACCAGTGATTTGCAATCTAGCGGGACTCACAATGAGCAGTTCTTC. V usage is TRBV24-1 and J usage is TRBJ2-1, with 9 nucleotides matching TRBD2. The V and J ends lost 0 bases and 5 bases, in that order; junction bases with no gene match: 7. CDR1 and CDR2 from the germline V gene are KGHDR and SFDVKD. The CDR3 spans 17 residues.

The rearrangement joins TRBV6-5 to TRBJ2-1, with a weak D call TRBD1 (5 bases). This CDR3 region has 15 residues. The germline gives CDR1 MNHEY, CDR2 SVGAGI. Trimming stripped 0 bases from V and 4 bases from J, with 10 bases between. This CDR3 reads CASSYSGVGYNEQFF. The CDR3 nucleotides are TGTGCCAGCAGTTACTCAGGGGTAGGGTACAATGAGCAGTTCTTC.

This clone showed up just once. The chain joins TRBV5-1 to TRBJ2-7; perhaps TRBD2 as D (6 bases). Germline CDR1 reads SGHRS; CDR2 reads YFSETQ. The CDR3 has 14 amino acids. Deletions cut 4 bases from V and 0 bases from J, with 11 bases between. CDR3 residues: CASSPAGSSYEQYV. The CDR3 DNA follows: TGCGCCAGCAGCCCTGCGGGGAGCTCCTACGAGCAGTACGTC.

The V gene is TRBV5-4, the J gene TRBJ2-7; TRBD1 aligns across 10 bases. V trimming: 3 bases; J trimming: 2 bases; junction bases outside the gene matches: 5. This CDR3 region has 15 residues. The germline gives CDR1 SGHNT, CDR2 YYREEE (reference sequence). CDR3 sequence reads: CASSSPGQGPYEQYV. In DNA, the CDR3 is TGTGCCAGCAGCTCGCCGGGACAGGGGCCCTACGAGCAGTACGTC.

The V call is TRBV30, the J call TRBJ1-3; 7 nucleotides align to TRBD1. Per the germline V gene, CDR1 is GTSNPN and CDR2 is SVGIG (reference sequence). The V and J ends lost 2 bases and 2 bases, in that order; junction bases with no gene match: 6. The CDR3 length is 15 residues. The CDR3 coding sequence is TGTGCCTGGAGTCCTCGAGGGACAGCTGGAAACACCATATATTTT. Translated: CAWSPRGTAGNTIYF.

This clone occurred once. The chain couples TRBV6-5 to TRBJ1-2, with TRBD1 matching over 7 bases. The CDR3 length is 14 residues. Germline CDR1 reads MNHEY; CDR2 reads SVGAGI. The V gene end was trimmed by 5 bases and the J gene end by 4 bases; junction bases not matched to a gene: 7. In nucleotides, the CDR3 is TGTGCCAGCAGTCTCCCGGGGGACAGCTATGGCTACACCTTC. Translating it yields CASSLPGDSYGYTF.